A single sample is the source of the 13 T cell receptor beta chains below, sequenced in a study of cytomegalovirus exposure and HLA in healthy donors. This PCR relied on a set of 60 Vbeta primers and 13 Jbeta primers. Method: immunoSEQ multiplex PCR; TCRdb's copy keeps in-frame clones and lacks some. This repertoire shows approximately 75,000 clones, about 73% found once; its top ten account for around 10%. Material for sequencing was PBMCs. The receptors derive from a woman aged 60-70 years in good health and CMV-seropositive.

In its sample, this clone was seen a few times. The chain uses TRBV7-9 and TRBJ1-1, with unresolved D. The CDR3 consists of 14 residues. Germline lookup yields CDR1 SEHNR and CDR2 FQNEAQ (reference sequence). V lost 3 bases and J 7 bases, leaving 15 bases between the germline ends. CDR3 in amino acids: CASSLARSEGEAFF. In DNA form, the CDR3 reads TGTGCCAGCAGCTTGGCTCGGTCCGAGGGTGAAGCTTTCTTT. The full variable domain, with the rest looked up from reference TRBV7-9 and TRBJ1-1, is DTGVSQNPRHKITKRGQNVTFRCDPISEHNRLYWYRQTLGQGPEFLTYFQNEAQLEKSRLLSDRFSAERPKGSFSTLEIQRTEQGDSAMYLCASSLARSEGEAFFGQGTRLTVV.

Here the CDR3 reads CASSQRGTGEAFF. CDR3 DNA: TGTGCCAGCAGCCAGAGGGGGACGGGTGAAGCTTTCTTT. The rearrangement joins TRBV7-9 to TRBJ1-1; TRBD1 is a possible D gene (6 bases). V gave up 5 bases and J gave up 7 bases, with 14 bases separating them. The CDR3 consists of 13 residues. Per germline, CDR1 SEHNR and CDR2 FQNEAQ (reference sequence). The full variable domain, with the rest looked up from reference TRBV7-9 and TRBJ1-1, is DTGVSQNPRHKITKRGQNVTFRCDPISEHNRLYWYRQTLGQGPEFLTYFQNEAQLEKSRLLSDRFSAERPKGSFSTLEIQRTEQGDSAMYLCASSQRGTGEAFFGQGTRLTVV.

This clone was detected a few times. The chain uses TRBV4-1 and TRBJ1-1; TRBD1 matches 9 bases. The CDR3 contains 17 residues. Trimming took 6 bases from V and 1 from J; bases not matched to a gene: 12. CDR1 and CDR2 from the germline V gene are MGHRA and YSYEKL. CDR3 nucleotide sequence: TGCGCCAGCAGGGTAGGGACAGGGCCAGTACAGAACACTGAAGCTTTCTTT. Protein sequence: CASRVGTGPVQNTEAFF.

The chain joins TRBV2 to TRBJ2-1; 8 bases align to TRBD2. The CDR3 contains 14 residues. Losses at the gene ends were 6 bases for V and 2 bases for J; bases not matched to a gene: 3. The germline CDR1 and CDR2 sequences are SNHLY and FYNNEI. CDR3 DNA: TGTGCCAGCAGGCGGGAGGACACCTACAATGAGCAGTTCTTC. Its protein is CASRREDTYNEQFF.

The chain links TRBV5-1 to TRBJ2-5, with 8 bases aligning to TRBD1. CDR1 and CDR2 (germline): SGHRS, YFSETQ. The J segment lost 1 base and the V segment lost 1 base, leaving 0 bases of the junction unmatched. The CDR3 runs 14 residues. The CDR3 DNA follows: TGCGCCAGCAGCTTGACAGGGGGCCAAGAGACCCAGTACTTC. It is translated as CASSLTGGQETQYF. The full variable domain, rest sourced from reference TRBV5-1 and TRBJ2-5, is KAGVTQTPRYLIKTRGQQVTLSCSPISGHRSVSWYQQTPGQGLQFLFEYFSETQRNKGNFPGRFSGRQFSNSRSEMNVSTLELGDSALYLCASSLTGGQETQYFGPGTRLLVL.

This clone was seen a single time. The V gene is TRBV18, the J gene TRBJ1-3; 7 bases are shared with TRBD1. The germline V gene has CDR1 KGHSH and CDR2 LQKENI. This CDR3 contains 16 residues. V shed 3 bases, J shed 1 base, and the junction held 6 bases outside the gene matches. The CDR3 loop reads CASSPRGGFSGNTIYF. The CDR3 region has the DNA TGTGCCAGCTCACCGCGAGGGGGCTTTTCTGGAAACACCATATATTTT.

This clone has just a few counts. The chain recombines TRBV10-3 with TRBJ1-1; unclear D gene. The CDR3 runs 14 residues. Germline V gene sequence: CDR1 ENHRY, CDR2 SYGVKD. Trimming left V 3 bases short and J 4 bases short, with 12 bases between. Here the CDR3 reads CAISEVQAGTEAFF. In nucleotides, the CDR3 is TGTGCCATCAGTGAAGTCCAGGCGGGCACTGAAGCTTTCTTT.

The CDR3 sequence: CASSIGLASSTDTQYF. Here the CDR3 DNA reads TGTGCCAGCAGCATTGGACTAGCGAGTAGCACAGATACGCAGTATTTT. V usage is TRBV11-3 and J usage is TRBJ2-3, with 9 positions matching TRBD2. There are 16 residues in the CDR3. The germline V gene encodes CDR1 SGHNT and CDR2 YENEEA. Trimming took 5 bases from V and 0 from J; bases not matched to a gene: 6.

The rearrangement uses TRBV11-3 and TRBJ2-1, with D unclear. Deletions cut 1 base from V and 0 bases from J, with 7 bases between. The CDR3 is 15 amino acids. CDR1 and CDR2 (germline): SGHNT, YENEEA. The CDR3 reads CASSLGRSSYNEQFF. For the CDR3, the DNA is TGTGCCAGCAGCTTAGGGCGGAGCTCCTACAATGAGCAGTTCTTC.

The chain joins TRBV6-5 to TRBJ1-4; TRBD1 agrees at 10 bases. The trim removed 4 bases at V and 9 bases at J, leaving 2 bases unmatched. CDR1 is MNHEY, CDR2 SVGAGI, per germline. The CDR3 has 13 amino acids. CDR3 coding DNA: TGTGCCAGCAGTTGGGACAGGGGTCAAAAACTGTTTTTT. Its translation is CASSWDRGQKLFF.

The chain carries TRBV5-1 and TRBJ2-7; D is undetermined. Trimming shortened V by 1 base and J by 0 bases, and 17 bases separated the two germline ends. The CDR3 is made up of 17 amino acids. In germline, CDR1 is SGHRS, CDR2 YFSETQ. CDR3 coding DNA: TGCGCCAGCAGCTTGACCCCTTCTGACACCTACTCCTACGAGCAGTACTTC. Translation gives CASSLTPSDTYSYEQYF.

The chain has TRBV4-1 and TRBJ1-3; D is unresolved. The CDR3 runs to 15 residues. Germline V gives CDR1 MGHRA, CDR2 YSYEKL. With 3 bases removed from V and 3 bases from J, the gap between germline ends came to 12 bases. Here the CDR3 reads CASSHRAGIGNTIYF. The CDR3 DNA follows: TGCGCCAGCAGCCACAGAGCAGGAATTGGAAACACCATATATTTT.

The chain carries TRBV5-8 and TRBJ2-1; TRBD2 matches at 8 bases. Germline V gene data show CDR1 as SGHTS and CDR2 as YDEGEE. V lost 4 bases, J lost 0 bases, and 3 bases stayed unmatched. This CDR3 contains 15 residues. The CDR3 spells CASSGGTSSYNEQFF. The CDR3, as DNA: TGTGCCAGCAGCGGCGGGACTAGCTCCTACAATGAGCAGTTCTTC.